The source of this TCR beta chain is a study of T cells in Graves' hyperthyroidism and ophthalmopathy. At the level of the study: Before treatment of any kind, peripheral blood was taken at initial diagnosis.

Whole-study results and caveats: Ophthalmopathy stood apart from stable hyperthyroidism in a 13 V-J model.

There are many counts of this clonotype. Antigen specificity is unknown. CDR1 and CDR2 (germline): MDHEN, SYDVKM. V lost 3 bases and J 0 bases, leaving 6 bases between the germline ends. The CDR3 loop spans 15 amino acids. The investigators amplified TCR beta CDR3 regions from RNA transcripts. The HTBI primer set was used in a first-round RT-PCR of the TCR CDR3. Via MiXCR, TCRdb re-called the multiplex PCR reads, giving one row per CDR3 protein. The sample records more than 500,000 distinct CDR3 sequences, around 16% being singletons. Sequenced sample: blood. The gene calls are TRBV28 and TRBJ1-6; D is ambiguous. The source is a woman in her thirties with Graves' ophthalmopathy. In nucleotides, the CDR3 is TGTGCCAGCAGTTTTATAAGCTCCTATAATTCACCCCTCCACTTT. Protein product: CASSFISSYNSPLHF.